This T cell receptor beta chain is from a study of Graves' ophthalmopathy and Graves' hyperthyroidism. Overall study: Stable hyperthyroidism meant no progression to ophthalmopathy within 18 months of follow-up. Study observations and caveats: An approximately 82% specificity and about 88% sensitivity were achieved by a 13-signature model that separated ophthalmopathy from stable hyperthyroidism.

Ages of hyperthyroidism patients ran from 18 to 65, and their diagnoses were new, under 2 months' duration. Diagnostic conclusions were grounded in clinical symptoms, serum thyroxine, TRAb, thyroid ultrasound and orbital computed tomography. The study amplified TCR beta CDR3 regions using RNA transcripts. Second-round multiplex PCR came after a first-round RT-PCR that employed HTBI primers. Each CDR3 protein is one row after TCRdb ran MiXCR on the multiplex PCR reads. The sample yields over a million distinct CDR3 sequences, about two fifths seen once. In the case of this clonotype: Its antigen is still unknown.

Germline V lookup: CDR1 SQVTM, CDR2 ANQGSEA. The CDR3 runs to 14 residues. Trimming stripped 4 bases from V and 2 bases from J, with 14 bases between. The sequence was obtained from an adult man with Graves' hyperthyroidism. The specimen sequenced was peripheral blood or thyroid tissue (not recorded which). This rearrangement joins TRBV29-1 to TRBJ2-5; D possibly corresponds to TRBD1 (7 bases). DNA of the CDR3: TGCAGCGTTGCCCTACCAGGGGGGCAAGAGACCCAGTACTTC. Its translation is CSVALPGGQETQYF.